Following are 2 T cell receptor beta chains from one sample sequenced in a study of shared clonotypes between healthy human individuals (dated by TCRdb to about 2020). Libraries were prepared through the immunoSEQ multiplex PCR assay. TCRdb took this table from immuneACCESS and kept in-frame rearrangements with V and J called. Such tables lack part of the clones; where checked against another copy, unresolved V genes explain under half of the gap, and the rest is unexplained. For this sample the table gives under 850,000 clones, of which around 77% were detected only once. Together, the top ten hold approximately 1.7% of the sample. Sequenced sample: memory CD4+ T cells sorted from blood. Explained via the paper, the cell subset or site label denotes: CD45RA-negative fraction. These receptors were obtained from a woman aged 25 to 39 in good health.

Worth noting for this clone: The same CDR3 is also encoded by other DNA sequences in this sample. The genes are TRBV5-1 and TRBJ2-2; the D is unclear. Germline CDR1 and CDR2: SGHRS and YFSETQ. The CDR3 is 14 residues long. Trimming shortened V by 1 base and J by 1 base, and 5 bases separated the two germline ends. CDR3 loop: CASSLPQNTGELFF. In nucleotides, the CDR3 is TGCGCCAGCAGCTTGCCACAGAACACCGGGGAGCTGTTTTTT.

This clone was counted once. The chain links TRBV19 to TRBJ1-5, with D hard to call. Germline V lookup: CDR1 LNHDA, CDR2 SQIVND (reference sequence). CDR3 length: 13 amino acids. The germline V and J ends were trimmed by 10 bases and 0 bases, with 10 bases remaining between them. The CDR3: CATGVISNQPQHF. CDR3 DNA sequence: TGTGCCACCGGAGTTATTAGCAATCAGCCCCAGCATTTT.